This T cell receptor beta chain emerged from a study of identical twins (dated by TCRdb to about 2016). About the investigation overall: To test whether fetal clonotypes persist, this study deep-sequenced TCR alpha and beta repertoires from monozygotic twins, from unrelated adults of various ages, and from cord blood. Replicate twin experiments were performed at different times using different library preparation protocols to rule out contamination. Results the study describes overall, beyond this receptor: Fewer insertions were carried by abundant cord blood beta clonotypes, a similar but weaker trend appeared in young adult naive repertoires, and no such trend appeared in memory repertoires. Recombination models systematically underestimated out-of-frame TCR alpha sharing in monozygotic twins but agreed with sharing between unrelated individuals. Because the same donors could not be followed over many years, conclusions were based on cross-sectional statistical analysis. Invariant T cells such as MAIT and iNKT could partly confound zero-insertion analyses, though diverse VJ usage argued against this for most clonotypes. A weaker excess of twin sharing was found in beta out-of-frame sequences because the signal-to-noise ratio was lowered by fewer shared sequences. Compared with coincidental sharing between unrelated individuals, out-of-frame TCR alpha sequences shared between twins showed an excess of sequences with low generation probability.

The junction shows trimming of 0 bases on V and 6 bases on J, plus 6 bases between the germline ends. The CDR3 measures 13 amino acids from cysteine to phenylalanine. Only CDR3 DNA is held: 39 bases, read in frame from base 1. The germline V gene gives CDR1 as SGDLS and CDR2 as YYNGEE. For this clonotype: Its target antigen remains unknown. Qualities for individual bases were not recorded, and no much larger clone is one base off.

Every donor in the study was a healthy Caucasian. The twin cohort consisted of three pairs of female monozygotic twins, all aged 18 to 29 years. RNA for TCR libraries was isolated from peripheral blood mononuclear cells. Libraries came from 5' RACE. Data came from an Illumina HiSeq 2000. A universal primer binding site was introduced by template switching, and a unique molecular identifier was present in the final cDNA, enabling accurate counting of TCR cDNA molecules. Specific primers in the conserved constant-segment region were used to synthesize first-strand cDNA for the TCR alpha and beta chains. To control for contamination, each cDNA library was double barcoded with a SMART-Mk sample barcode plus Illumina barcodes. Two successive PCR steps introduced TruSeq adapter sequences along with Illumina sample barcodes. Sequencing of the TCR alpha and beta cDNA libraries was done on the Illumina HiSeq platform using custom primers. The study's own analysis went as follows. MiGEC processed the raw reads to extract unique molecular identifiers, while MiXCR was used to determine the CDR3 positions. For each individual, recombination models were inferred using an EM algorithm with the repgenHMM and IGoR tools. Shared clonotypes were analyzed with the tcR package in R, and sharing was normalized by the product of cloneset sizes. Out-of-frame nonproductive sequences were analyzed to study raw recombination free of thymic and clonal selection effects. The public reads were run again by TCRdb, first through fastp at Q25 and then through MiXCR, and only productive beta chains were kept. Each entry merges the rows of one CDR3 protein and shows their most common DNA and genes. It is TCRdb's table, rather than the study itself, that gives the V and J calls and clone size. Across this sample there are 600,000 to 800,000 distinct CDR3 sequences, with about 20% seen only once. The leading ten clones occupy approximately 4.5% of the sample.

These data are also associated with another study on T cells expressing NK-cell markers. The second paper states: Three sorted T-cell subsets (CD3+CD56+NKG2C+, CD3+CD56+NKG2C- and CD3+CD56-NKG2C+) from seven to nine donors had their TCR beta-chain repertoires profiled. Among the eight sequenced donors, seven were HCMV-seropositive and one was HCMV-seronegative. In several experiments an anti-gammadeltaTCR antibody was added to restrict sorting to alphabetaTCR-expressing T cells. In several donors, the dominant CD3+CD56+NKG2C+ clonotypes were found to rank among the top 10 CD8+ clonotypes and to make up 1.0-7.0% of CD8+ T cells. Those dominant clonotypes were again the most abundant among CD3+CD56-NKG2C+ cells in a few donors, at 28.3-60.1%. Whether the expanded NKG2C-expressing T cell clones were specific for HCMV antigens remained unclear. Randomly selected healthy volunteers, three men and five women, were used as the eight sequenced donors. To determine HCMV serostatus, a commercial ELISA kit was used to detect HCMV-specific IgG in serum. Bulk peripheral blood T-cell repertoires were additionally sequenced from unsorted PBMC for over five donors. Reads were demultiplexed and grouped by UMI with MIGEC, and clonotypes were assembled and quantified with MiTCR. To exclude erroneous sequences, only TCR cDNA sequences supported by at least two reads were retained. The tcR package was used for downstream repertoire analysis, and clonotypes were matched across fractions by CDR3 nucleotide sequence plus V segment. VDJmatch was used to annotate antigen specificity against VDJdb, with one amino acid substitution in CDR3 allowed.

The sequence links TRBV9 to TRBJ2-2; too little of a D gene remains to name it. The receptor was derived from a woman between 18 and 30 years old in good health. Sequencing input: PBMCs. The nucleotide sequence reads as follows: TGTGCCAGCAGCGTAGCGGGTCCCGGGGAGCTGTTTTTT. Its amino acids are CASSVAGPGELFF.